This T cell receptor (beta chain) was found in a study of blood T cell repertoires in COVID-19 (dated by TCRdb to about 2020). A note on the overall study: The collaborator samples originated in the United States, Italy and Spain and spanned the acute and convalescent phases of COVID-19. The material from the prospective study consisted of cDNA or gDNA derived from T cells, B-cell-depleted T cells, or PBMCs. The dataset comprised deeply sampled blood TCRbeta repertoires from subjects exposed to, actively infected with, or recovered from COVID-19. The repertoires were released in a freely available public database meant as a resource for research on the immune response to SARS-CoV-2. Samples were obtained from the ongoing ImmuneRACE study (first 160 participants) and from 1,254 subjects provided by 6 global collaborators. Sample metadata almost always included a de-identified subject ID, COVID-19 status, age in years and sex. Where available, HLA class I and class II types were obtained from metadata supplied by the sample provider rather than from assay-based typing. Study-wide conclusions, independent of this receptor: The amount of clinical and demographic metadata varied by source and participant and was provided uncurated.

This clone turned up a few times. This clone's antigen is unknown. No clone much larger than this one lies a single base away; base qualities are absent. TCRbeta CDR3 regions were amplified from genomic DNA using the immunoSEQ Assay, a bias-controlled multiplex PCR. In the paper's pipeline: Within the assay, amplification of reference gene primers was used to estimate how many nucleated cells each sample contained. To quantify the absolute abundance of each unique TCRbeta CDR3 rearrangement, sequence reads were collapsed and filtered. Productive Simpson clonality was computed per sample as the square root of Simpson's diversity index over productive rearrangements. TCRdb mirrors the immuneACCESS table, restricted to in-frame sequences. Some clones are absent from its copies; in checked studies, under half trace to an unresolved V gene, and the reason for the others is unknown. Clone size and V and J calls were adopted from that table, with D and trimming inferred from the DNA. In this sample the table shows almost 200,000 clones, around 79% of which occur a single time. 5.5% to 7% of the sample is taken by the ten largest.

From V the trimming removes 6 bases and from J it removes 3 bases, while the gene matches leave 7 bases of the junction unaccounted for. Reading from cysteine to phenylalanine, the CDR3 counts 14 amino acids. CDR3 DNA only is kept here, 42 bases in frame from base 1. Sequences MNHEY (CDR1) and SVGAGI (CDR2) are obtained from the germline V gene. In Seattle, one collaborating source enrolled patients while the infection was active and tracked those patients longitudinally over the course of disease. Whole blood was collected in K2EDTA tubes by collaborating institutions according to the institutions' own protocols. For TCRbeta analysis, collaborators shipped samples as frozen whole blood, isolated PBMCs, or DNA extracted from either of those sample types.

This TCR was sampled from a woman between 35 and 50 years old with COVID-19, enrolled during active disease. Sequences were obtained from peripheral blood. The V and J genes are TRBV6-5 and TRBJ2-7; 8 central nucleotides agree with TRBD1. The DNA sequence is as follows: TGTGCCAGCAGACTAGGACAGGGAAGCTACGAGCAGTACTTC. Its protein product is CASRLGQGSYEQYF.